The rows below give T cell receptor beta chains drawn from one sample of a study of T-cell reconstitution after alpha-beta-depleted transplantation in children. TCRdb recomputed calls from the PCR reads with MiXCR, one row per CDR3 protein. The sample records approximately 210,000 distinct CDR3 sequences, approximately 15% being singletons. The material sequenced was PBMCs, mostly from graft donor cells, taken 360 days after TCRalphabeta/CD19-depleted stem cell transplant. These receptors were taken from a male patient under 10 years old who had a stem cell transplant for acute lymphoblastic leukemia, so the T cells may come from the graft donor. Both conserved end residues are part of each CDR3. A D gene is named only where the DNA matches it firmly. Rows may omit the clone size; those that give it use once, few, many or a size class.

abundance: .
d_gene: TRBD2
j_gene: TRBJ2-1
v_gene: TRBV11-2
CDR3aa: CASSILAGGEFREQFF
CDR3nt: TGTGCCAGCAGCATACTAGCGGGAGGGGAGTTCCGTGAGCAGTTCTTC

abundance: .
d_gene: TRBD1
j_gene: TRBJ2-4
v_gene: TRBV18
CDR3aa: CASSPDRDSGKNIQYF
CDR3nt: TGTGCCAGCTCACCCGACAGGGATAGTGGCAAAAACATTCAGTACTTC

abundance: many
d_gene: .
j_gene: TRBJ2-7
v_gene: TRBV20-1
CDR3aa: CSALTRYSYEQYF
CDR3nt: TGCAGTGCCTTGACTAGATACAGCTACGAGCAGTACTTC

abundance: few
d_gene: .
j_gene: TRBJ1-1
v_gene: TRBV3-1
CDR3aa: CASSQVRGFMNTEAFF
CDR3nt: TGTGCCAGCAGCCAAGTAAGGGGATTCATGAACACTGAAGCTTTCTTT

abundance: few
d_gene: TRBD2
j_gene: TRBJ2-1
v_gene: TRBV5-4
CDR3aa: CASSFMYTSDRLGDEQFF
CDR3nt: TGTGCCAGCAGCTTTATGTACACTAGCGACCGGTTAGGGGATGAGCAGTTCTTC

abundance: few
d_gene: TRBD2
j_gene: TRBJ2-7
v_gene: TRBV27
CDR3aa: CASSLLAGDLSYEQYF
CDR3nt: TGTGCCAGCAGTTTACTAGCGGGGGACCTCTCCTACGAGCAGTACTTC

abundance: .
d_gene: .
j_gene: TRBJ2-1
v_gene: TRBV11-2
CDR3aa: CASSPLGGMSSYNEQFF
CDR3nt: TGTGCCAGCAGCCCATTAGGGGGGATGAGCTCCTACAATGAGCAGTTCTTC

abundance: many
d_gene: .
j_gene: TRBJ2-1
v_gene: TRBV12-3/TRBV12-4
CDR3aa: CASSFSGNEQFF
CDR3nt: TGTGCCAGCAGTTTCTCTGGGAATGAGCAGTTCTTC

abundance: many
d_gene: .
j_gene: TRBJ1-6
v_gene: TRBV27
CDR3aa: CASGPSGNSPLHF
CDR3nt: TGTGCCAGCGGCCCTTCGGGAAATTCACCCCTCCACTTT

abundance: .
d_gene: .
j_gene: TRBJ2-7
v_gene: TRBV5-1
CDR3aa: CASSLVFLGRHYEQYF
CDR3nt: TGCGCCAGCAGCTTGGTTTTCCTTGGCAGACACTACGAGCAGTACTTC

abundance: few
d_gene: .
j_gene: TRBJ1-3
v_gene: TRBV27
CDR3aa: CASSETGTGNTIYF
CDR3nt: TGTGCCAGCAGTGAAACAGGGACTGGAAACACCATATATTTT

abundance: .
d_gene: .
j_gene: TRBJ2-7
v_gene: TRBV9
CDR3aa: CASSRGATYEQYF
CDR3nt: TGTGCCAGCAGCCGGGGGGCCACCTACGAGCAGTACTTC

abundance: .
d_gene: .
j_gene: TRBJ1-5
v_gene: TRBV5-4
CDR3aa: CASSFRGANQPQHF
CDR3nt: TGTGCCAGCAGCTTCCGGGGGGCCAATCAGCCCCAGCATTTT